This T cell receptor (beta chain) derives from a study of radiotherapy plus CTLA-4 blockade in lung cancer. Study-wide background: Of the patients, more than 15% showed objective responses and about 29% attained disease control.

V lost 4 bases and J 1 base, leaving 11 bases between the germline ends. The CDR3 is 14 amino acids. CDR1 and CDR2 from the germline V gene are SGHNT and YYREEE (reference sequence). The protocol was immunoSEQ multiplex PCR, while the TCRdb copy is restricted to in-frame clones and leaves out a portion. Altogether about 31,000 clones are present, 60% to 80% being singletons, with the ten largest covering around 5.1%. The TCR sequence derives from a human donor with non-small cell lung cancer whose response to radiotherapy plus ipilimumab could not be evaluated. The chain carries TRBV5-4 and TRBJ2-5; D is undetermined. The sequences come from peripheral blood, collected from a patient treated with radiotherapy plus ipilimumab. CDR3: CASSNRKAQETQYF. The CDR3, as DNA: TGTGCCAGCAGCAATAGAAAAGCCCAAGAGACCCAGTACTTC.